This T cell receptor (beta chain) was sequenced for a study of early T cells in non-severe SARS-CoV-2 infection. Study outcomes and limitations: Clonotype matching in VDJdb favored anti-spike CD8 responses and did not capture private and CD4 specificities.

Each single cDNA molecule received a unique molecular identifier. Each CDR3 protein is one row after TCRdb ran MiXCR on the 5' RACE reads. Altogether about 37,000 distinct CDR3 sequences are present, approximately 7.9% being singletons, with the ten largest covering under 15%. Deletions cut 4 bases from V and 3 bases from J, with 7 bases between. Looked up from germline, CDR1 is SGHVS and CDR2 is FNYEAQ. CDR3 size: 12 residues. This clonotype occurred a few times. Its antigen is not identified. The source material was whole blood, sampled at baseline. The J gene is TRBJ2-7, the V gene TRBV7-6; a possible D gene is TRBD1 (5 bases). This TCR derives from an adult who was a healthcare worker with PCR-confirmed SARS-CoV-2 infection or an uninfected control (not recorded which). The CDR3 DNA reads as TGTGCCAGCAGCTCGGACAACTACGAGCAGTACTTC. It specifies CASSSDNYEQYF.